This TCR beta chain was profiled in a study of cytotoxic CD8 clonotypes in ibrutinib-treated CLL. Profiled with immunoSEQ multiplex PCR; TCRdb holds only in-frame clones, not every one. The sample contains fewer than 25,000 clones, around 74% of which appear only once. Germline V lookup: CDR1 SGHRS, CDR2 YFSETQ. CDR3 length: 19 amino acids. V shed 5 bases and J 1 base; nucleotides not matched to a gene: 9. The clonotype was recovered from a human donor with chronic lymphocytic leukemia. This chain uses TRBV5-1 with TRBJ2-1; 16 bases line up with TRBD2. The starting material was PBMCs, obtained before ibrutinib treatment. The CDR3 bases are TGCGCCAGCAGTCTTCCGGGACTAGCGGGGGGGCCATCCTACAATGAGCAGTTCTTC. This sequence encodes CASSLPGLAGGPSYNEQFF.